A selection of T cell receptor beta chains follows, all from one sample in a study of shared clonotypes between healthy human individuals. The repertoire was sequenced with immunoSEQ multiplex PCR; TCRdb's copy has only in-frame clones and lacks some. The sample has about a million clones, approximately 72% seen once. Sequencing was carried out using memory CD4+ T cells sorted from blood. The receptors stem from a man aged 18 to 30 in good health. Both conserved end residues are part of each CDR3. The D gene is left open where the match is weak. The size entry is marked missing in some rows and otherwise reads once, few, many or a size class.

size: -
V: TRBV6-5
D: -
J: TRBJ1-5
CDR3: CASSYGGGNQPQHF
DNA: TGTGCCAGCAGTTACGGGGGAGGCAATCAGCCCCAGCATTTT

size: -
V: TRBV10-3
D: TRBD1
J: TRBJ1-3
CDR3: CAISADRGPDTIYF
DNA: TGTGCCATCAGTGCAGACAGGGGGCCCGACACCATATATTTT

size: -
V: TRBV5-4
D: -
J: TRBJ2-5
CDR3: CATNSGGSQETQYF
DNA: TGTGCCACCAATAGCGGAGGGAGTCAAGAGACCCAGTACTTC

size: -
V: TRBV16
D: -
J: TRBJ1-1
CDR3: CASSQSTSYTEAFF
DNA: TGTGCCAGCAGCCAATCGACATCCTACACTGAAGCTTTCTTT

size: many
V: TRBV15
D: TRBD2
J: TRBJ2-2
CDR3: CATSRQAGGPTGELFF
DNA: TGTGCCACCAGCAGGCAAGCGGGGGGGCCAACCGGGGAGCTGTTTTTT

size: many
V: TRBV10-3
D: -
J: TRBJ1-2
CDR3: CAISDPYGYTF
DNA: TGTGCCATCAGTGATCCCTATGGCTACACCTTC

size: -
V: TRBV5-4
D: -
J: TRBJ2-5
CDR3: CASSLDRVSEKTQYF
DNA: TGTGCCAGCAGCTTGGACAGGGTGTCAGAAAAGACCCAGTACTTC

size: -
V: TRBV7-9
D: -
J: TRBJ2-7
CDR3: CASSLRETGENEQYF
DNA: TGTGCCAGCAGCTTGCGGGAGACAGGGGAGAACGAGCAGTACTTC

size: once
V: TRBV6-1
D: -
J: TRBJ1-1
CDR3: CASSELGGNTEAFF
DNA: TGTGCCAGCAGTGAATTGGGGGGGAACACTGAAGCTTTCTTT

size: many
V: TRBV2
D: TRBD1
J: TRBJ1-5
CDR3: CASSQQGTRQPQHF
DNA: TGTGCCAGCAGCCAACAGGGGACAAGGCAGCCCCAGCATTTT

size: -
V: TRBV7-8
D: TRBD1
J: TRBJ2-3
CDR3: CASSSDRGTQYF
DNA: TGTGCCAGCAGCTCCGACAGGGGTACGCAGTATTTT

size: -
V: TRBV18
D: -
J: TRBJ1-5
CDR3: CASSPDSNQPQHF
DNA: TGTGCCAGCTCACCTGACTCGAATCAGCCCCAGCATTTT

size: -
V: TRBV5-4
D: TRBD2
J: TRBJ2-1
CDR3: CASSISGSVLEQFF
DNA: TGTGCCAGCAGCATTAGCGGGAGTGTTCTTGAGCAGTTCTTC

size: -
V: TRBV6-1
D: TRBD2
J: TRBJ2-3
CDR3: CASSEGTSGGLQNTQYF
DNA: TGTGCCAGCAGTGAAGGAACTAGCGGGGGGTTACAAAATACGCAGTATTTT

size: -
V: TRBV7-9
D: TRBD2
J: TRBJ2-2
CDR3: CASSPLAGGPGGELFF
DNA: TGTGCCAGCAGCCCTCTAGCGGGAGGGCCCGGCGGGGAGCTGTTTTTT

size: -
V: TRBV5-4
D: TRBD1
J: TRBJ2-2
CDR3: CASSRDRANTGELFF
DNA: TGTGCCAGCAGCCGGGACAGGGCGAACACCGGGGAGCTGTTTTTT

size: few
V: TRBV5-6
D: -
J: TRBJ2-1
CDR3: CASSLETGTMGNEQFF
DNA: TGTGCCAGCAGCTTGGAGACCGGAACCATGGGCAATGAGCAGTTCTTC

size: -
V: TRBV19
D: -
J: TRBJ2-2
CDR3: CASSKEGVGTGELFF
DNA: TGTGCCAGTAGCAAGGAAGGGGTCGGCACCGGGGAGCTGTTTTTT

size: -
V: TRBV4-1
D: -
J: TRBJ2-2
CDR3: CASSPTGGDTGELFF
DNA: TGCGCCAGCAGCCCAACAGGGGGGGACACCGGGGAGCTGTTTTTT

size: -
V: TRBV19
D: TRBD2
J: TRBJ2-3
CDR3: CASSIDGAGVSYF
DNA: TGTGCCAGTAGTATAGATGGAGCGGGGGTGTCTTATTTT

size: -
V: TRBV2
D: -
J: TRBJ2-3
CDR3: CASSEITGDTDTQYF
DNA: TGTGCCAGCAGTGAAATTACCGGGGACACAGATACGCAGTATTTT

size: -
V: TRBV6-6
D: -
J: TRBJ2-7
CDR3: CASSYGQGSYEQYF
DNA: TGTGCCAGCAGTTACGGTCAGGGATCCTACGAGCAGTACTTC

size: -
V: TRBV19
D: -
J: TRBJ2-1
CDR3: CASNPLGGHEQFF
DNA: TGTGCCAGTAATCCCCTCGGGGGCCATGAGCAGTTCTTC

size: once
V: TRBV7-3
D: -
J: TRBJ2-2
CDR3: CASSSNDRRTGELFF
DNA: TGTGCCAGCAGCTCCAACGACAGGAGGACCGGGGAGCTGTTTTTT

size: -
V: TRBV20-1
D: -
J: TRBJ2-4
CDR3: CSAGAGNIQYF
DNA: TGCAGTGCCGGGGCCGGAAACATTCAGTACTTC

size: -
V: TRBV7-2
D: -
J: TRBJ2-7
CDR3: CASSLRRGVPYEQYF
DNA: TGTGCCAGCAGCTTACGGAGAGGGGTCCCCTACGAGCAGTACTTC

size: -
V: TRBV5-1
D: TRBD1
J: TRBJ1-6
CDR3: CASSLANPGQLNSPLHF
DNA: TGCGCCAGCAGCTTGGCAAACCCGGGACAGCTCAATTCACCCCTCCACTTT

size: -
V: TRBV5-5
D: -
J: TRBJ2-5
CDR3: CASSLGPVQETQYF
DNA: TGTGCCAGCAGCCTCGGACCGGTCCAAGAGACCCAGTACTTC

size: -
V: TRBV2
D: -
J: TRBJ2-5
CDR3: CASSVGQAETQYF
DNA: TGTGCCAGCAGTGTAGGTCAGGCAGAGACCCAGTACTTC

size: -
V: TRBV28
D: TRBD1
J: TRBJ2-7
CDR3: CASSSPDRALYEQYF
DNA: TGTGCCAGCAGTTCTCCAGACAGGGCCCTTTACGAGCAGTACTTC

size: few
V: TRBV5-6
D: -
J: TRBJ2-3
CDR3: CASSPGLASTDTQYF
DNA: TGTGCCAGCAGCCCCGGACTCGCTAGCACAGATACGCAGTATTTT

size: -
V: TRBV10-1
D: -
J: TRBJ1-2
CDR3: CASSPQGQDYGYTF
DNA: TGCGCCAGCAGTCCACAGGGTCAGGACTATGGCTACACCTTC